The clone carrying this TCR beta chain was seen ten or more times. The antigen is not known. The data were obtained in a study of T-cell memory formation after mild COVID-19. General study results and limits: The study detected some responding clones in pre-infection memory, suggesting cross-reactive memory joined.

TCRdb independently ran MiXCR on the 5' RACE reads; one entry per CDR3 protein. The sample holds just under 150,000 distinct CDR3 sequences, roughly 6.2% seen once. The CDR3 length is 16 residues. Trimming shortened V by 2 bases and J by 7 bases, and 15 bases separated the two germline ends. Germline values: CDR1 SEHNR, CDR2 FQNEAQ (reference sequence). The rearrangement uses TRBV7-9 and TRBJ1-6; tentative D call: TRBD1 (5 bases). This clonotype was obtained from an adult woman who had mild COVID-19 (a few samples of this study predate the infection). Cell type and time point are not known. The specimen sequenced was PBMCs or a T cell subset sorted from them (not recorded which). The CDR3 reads CASSLSARQLNSPLHF. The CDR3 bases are TGTGCCAGCAGCTTATCAGCGAGACAGCTAAATTCACCCCTCCACTTT.